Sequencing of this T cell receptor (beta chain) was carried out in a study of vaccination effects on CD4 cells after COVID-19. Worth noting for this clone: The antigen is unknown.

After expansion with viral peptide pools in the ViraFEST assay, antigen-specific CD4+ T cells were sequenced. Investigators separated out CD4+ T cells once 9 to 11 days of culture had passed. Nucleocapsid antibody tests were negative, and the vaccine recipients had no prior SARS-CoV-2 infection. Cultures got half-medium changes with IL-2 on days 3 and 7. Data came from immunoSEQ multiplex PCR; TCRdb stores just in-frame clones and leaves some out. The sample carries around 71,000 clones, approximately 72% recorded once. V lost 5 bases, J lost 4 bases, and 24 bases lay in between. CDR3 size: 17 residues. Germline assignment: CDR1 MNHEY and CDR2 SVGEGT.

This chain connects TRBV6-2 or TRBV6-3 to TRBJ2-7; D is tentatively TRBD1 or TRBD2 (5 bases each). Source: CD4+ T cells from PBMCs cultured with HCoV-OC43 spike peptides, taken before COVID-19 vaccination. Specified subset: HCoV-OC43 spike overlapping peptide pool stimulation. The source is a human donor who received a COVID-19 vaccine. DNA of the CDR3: TGTGCCAGCAGTCATCCATTCAACCGGGACGGCAGGTACGAGCAGTACGTC. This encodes CASSHPFNRDGRYEQYV.